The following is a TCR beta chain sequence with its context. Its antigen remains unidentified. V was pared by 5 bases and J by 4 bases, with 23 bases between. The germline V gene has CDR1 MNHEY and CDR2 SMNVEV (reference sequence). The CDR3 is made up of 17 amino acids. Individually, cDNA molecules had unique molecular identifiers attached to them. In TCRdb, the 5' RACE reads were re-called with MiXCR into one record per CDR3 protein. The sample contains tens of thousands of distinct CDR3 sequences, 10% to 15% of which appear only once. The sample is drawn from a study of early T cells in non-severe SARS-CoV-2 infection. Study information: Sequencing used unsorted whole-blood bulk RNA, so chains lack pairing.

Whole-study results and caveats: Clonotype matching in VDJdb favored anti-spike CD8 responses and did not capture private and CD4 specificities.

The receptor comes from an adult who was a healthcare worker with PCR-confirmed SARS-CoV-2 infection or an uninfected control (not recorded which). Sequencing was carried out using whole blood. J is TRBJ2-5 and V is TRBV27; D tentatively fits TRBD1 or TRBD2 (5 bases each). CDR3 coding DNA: TGTGCCAGCAGTCAAGCAATTAGGGGCGGGTTGCGAGAGACCCAGTACTTC. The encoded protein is CASSQAIRGGLRETQYF.